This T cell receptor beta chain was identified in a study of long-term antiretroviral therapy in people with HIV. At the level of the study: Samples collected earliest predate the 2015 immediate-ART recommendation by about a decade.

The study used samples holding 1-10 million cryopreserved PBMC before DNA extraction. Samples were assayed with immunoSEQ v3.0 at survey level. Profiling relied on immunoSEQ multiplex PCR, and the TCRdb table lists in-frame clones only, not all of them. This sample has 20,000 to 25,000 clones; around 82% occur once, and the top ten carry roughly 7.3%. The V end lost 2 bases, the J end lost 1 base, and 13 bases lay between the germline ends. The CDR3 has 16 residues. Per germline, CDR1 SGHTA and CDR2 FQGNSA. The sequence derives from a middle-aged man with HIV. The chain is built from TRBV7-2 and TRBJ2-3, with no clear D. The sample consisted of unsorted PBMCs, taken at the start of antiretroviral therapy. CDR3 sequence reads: CASSLFGSIGTDTQYF. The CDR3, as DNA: TGTGCCAGCAGCTTATTTGGGTCAATCGGCACAGATACGCAGTATTTT.